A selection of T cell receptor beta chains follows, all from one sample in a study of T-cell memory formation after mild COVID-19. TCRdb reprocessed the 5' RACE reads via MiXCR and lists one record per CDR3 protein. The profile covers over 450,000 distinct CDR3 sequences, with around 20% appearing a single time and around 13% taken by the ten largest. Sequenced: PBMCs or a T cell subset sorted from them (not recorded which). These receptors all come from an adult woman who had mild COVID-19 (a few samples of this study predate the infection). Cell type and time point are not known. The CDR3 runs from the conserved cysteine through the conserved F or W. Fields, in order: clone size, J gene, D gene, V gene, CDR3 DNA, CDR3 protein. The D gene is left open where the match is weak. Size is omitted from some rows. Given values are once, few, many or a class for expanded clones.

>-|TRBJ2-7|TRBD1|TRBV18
TGTGCCAGCTCACCACTCCAGGGGGTCGAGCAGTACTTC
CASSPLQGVEQYF
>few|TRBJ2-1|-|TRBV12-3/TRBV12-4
TGTGCCAGCAGTTTTTCCAGAAATGAGCAGTTCTTC
CASSFSRNEQFF
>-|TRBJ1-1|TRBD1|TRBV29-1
TGCAGCGTCACAGGGGCGATGATGAACACTGAAGCTTTCTTT
CSVTGAMMNTEAFF
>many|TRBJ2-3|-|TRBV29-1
TGCAGCGTTGAAAACTGGTCTGGGGTCGCAGATACGCAGTATTTT
CSVENWSGVADTQYF
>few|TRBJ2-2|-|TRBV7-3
TGTGCCAGCAGCAACCGGACGGGGAACACCGGGGAGCTGTTTTTT
CASSNRTGNTGELFF
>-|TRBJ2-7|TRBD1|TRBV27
TGTGCCAGCAGGTCTCCGACAGGGAGCTCCTACGAGCAGTACTTC
CASRSPTGSSYEQYF
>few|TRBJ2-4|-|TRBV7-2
TGTGCCAGCAGCTTAGCTCTGGACATTCAGTACTTC
CASSLALDIQYF
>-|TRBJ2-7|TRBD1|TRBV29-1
TGCAGCGTTAACAGGGGGCAAGGCTACGAGCAGTACTTC
CSVNRGQGYEQYF
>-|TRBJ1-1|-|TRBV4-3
TGCGCCAGGGGGAAGGGGCGGGCCACTGAAGCTTTCTTT
CARGKGRATEAFF
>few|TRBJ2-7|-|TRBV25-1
TGTGCCAGCAGTGAAGGGATATACGAGCAGTACTTC
CASSEGIYEQYF
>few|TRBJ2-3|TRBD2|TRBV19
TGTGCCAGCCATAGGGGAAGCGGGAGGGCCGGGGATACGCAGTATTTT
CASHRGSGRAGDTQYF
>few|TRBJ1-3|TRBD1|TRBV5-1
TGCGCCAGCAGCATACAGGGGAAATCTGGAAACACCATATATTTT
CASSIQGKSGNTIYF
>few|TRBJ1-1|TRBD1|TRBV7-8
TGTGCCAGCAGCTTAGTGGGGGCAGGGGGCAACATGAACACTGAAGCTTTCTTT
CASSLVGAGGNMNTEAFF
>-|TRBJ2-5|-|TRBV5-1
TGCGCCAGCCGGGGGACCGAGAAGCGGGAGACCCAGTACTTC
CASRGTEKRETQYF
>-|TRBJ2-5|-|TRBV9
TGTGCCAGCAGCGTTGGTGGGGTTCTCCAAGAGACCCAGTACTTC
CASSVGGVLQETQYF
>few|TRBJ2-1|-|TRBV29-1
TGCAGCGTTGAGGGGAGTAGTAGTCCCTACAATGAGCAGTTCTTC
CSVEGSSSPYNEQFF
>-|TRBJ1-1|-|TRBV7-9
TGTGCCAGCAGCTACGGGGCAGGGTGGACTGAAGCTTTCTTT
CASSYGAGWTEAFF
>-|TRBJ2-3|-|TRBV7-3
TGTGCCAGCAGCCCACAAGGTTTTGGCACAGATACGCAGTATTTT
CASSPQGFGTDTQYF
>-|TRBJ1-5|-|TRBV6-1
TGTGCCAGCAGTGAAGACAATCTCTATAGCAATCAGCCCCAGCATTTT
CASSEDNLYSNQPQHF
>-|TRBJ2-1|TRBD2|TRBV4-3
TGCGCCAGCAGCCGAAGCAGGGGGCGCATGAGCGGGAGGGCCGACAATGAGCAGTTCTTC
CASSRSRGRMSGRADNEQFF
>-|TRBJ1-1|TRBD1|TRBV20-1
TGCAGTGCGGGACAGGGGGCGGTAGCTTTCTTT
CSAGQGAVAFF
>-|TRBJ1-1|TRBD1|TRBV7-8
TGTGCCAGCAGCTTAGCGACGACAGGGCTGATCACTGAAGCTTTCTTT
CASSLATTGLITEAFF
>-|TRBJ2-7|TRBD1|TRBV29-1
TGCAGCGTTGTACAGGGGCTACATGCCTACGAGCAGTACTTC
CSVVQGLHAYEQYF
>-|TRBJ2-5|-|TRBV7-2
TGTGCCAGCAGCTTAGTTAGTAAAGAGACCCAGTACTTC
CASSLVSKETQYF
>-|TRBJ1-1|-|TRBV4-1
TGCGCCAGCAGCCAATCCCGGGCCCCCACTGAAGCTTTCTTT
CASSQSRAPTEAFF
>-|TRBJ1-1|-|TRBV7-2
TGTGCCAGCAGCTTTTGGCACCACACTGAAGCTTTCTTT
CASSFWHHTEAFF
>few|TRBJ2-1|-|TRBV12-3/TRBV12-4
TGTGCCAGCAGTTTCCCCGGACGGTACTCCTACAATGAGCAGTTCTTC
CASSFPGRYSYNEQFF
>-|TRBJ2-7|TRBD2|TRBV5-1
TGCGCCAGCAGCTTGGAGGGCCTAGCGGGAGTAGAGCAGTACTTC
CASSLEGLAGVEQYF
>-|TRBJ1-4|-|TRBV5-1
TGCGCCAGCAGCACCCGGGATCTCCTCGGAAAACTGTTTTTT
CASSTRDLLGKLFF
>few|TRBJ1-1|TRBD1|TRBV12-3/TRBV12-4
TGTGCCAGCAGGGAAGGGACAGGGAGGGACACTGAAGCTTTCTTT
CASREGTGRDTEAFF
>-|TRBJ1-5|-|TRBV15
TGTGCCACCAGCAGAGGTTCGAATCAGCCCCAGCATTTT
CATSRGSNQPQHF